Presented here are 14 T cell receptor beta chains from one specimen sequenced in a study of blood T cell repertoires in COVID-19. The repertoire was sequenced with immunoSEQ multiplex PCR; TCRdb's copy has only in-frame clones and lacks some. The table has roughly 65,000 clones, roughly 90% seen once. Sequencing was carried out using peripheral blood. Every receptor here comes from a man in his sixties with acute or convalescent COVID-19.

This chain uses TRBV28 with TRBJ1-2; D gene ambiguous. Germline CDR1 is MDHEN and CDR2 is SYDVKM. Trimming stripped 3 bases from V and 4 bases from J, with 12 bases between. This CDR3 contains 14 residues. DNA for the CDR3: TGTGCCAGCAGTTTTGTGCCAGGCCCCTATGGCTACACCTTC. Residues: CASSFVPGPYGYTF.

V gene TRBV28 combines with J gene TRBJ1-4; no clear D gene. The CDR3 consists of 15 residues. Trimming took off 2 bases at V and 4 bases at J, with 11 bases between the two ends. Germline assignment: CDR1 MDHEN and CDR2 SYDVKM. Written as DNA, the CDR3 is TGTGCCAGCAGTTTAGAGAAGTTGATTAATGAAAAACTGTTTTTT. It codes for CASSLEKLINEKLFF.

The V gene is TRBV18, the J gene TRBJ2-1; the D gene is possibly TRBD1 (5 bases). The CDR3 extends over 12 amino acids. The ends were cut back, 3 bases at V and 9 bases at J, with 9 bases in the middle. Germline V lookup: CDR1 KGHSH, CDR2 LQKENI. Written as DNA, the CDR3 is TGTGCCAGCTCACCGACAGAGATTGAGCAGTTCTTC. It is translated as CASSPTEIEQFF.

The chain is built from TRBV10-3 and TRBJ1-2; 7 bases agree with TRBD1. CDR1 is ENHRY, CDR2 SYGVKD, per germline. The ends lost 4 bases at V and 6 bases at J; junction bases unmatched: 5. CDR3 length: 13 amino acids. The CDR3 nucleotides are TGTGCCATCAGTGGACAGGGTCGTGATGGCTACACCTTC. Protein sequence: CAISGQGRDGYTF.

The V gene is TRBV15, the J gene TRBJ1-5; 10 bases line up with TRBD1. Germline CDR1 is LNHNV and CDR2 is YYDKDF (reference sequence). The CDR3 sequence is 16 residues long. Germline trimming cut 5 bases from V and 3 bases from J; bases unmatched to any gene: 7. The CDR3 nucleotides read TGTGCCACCAGCTCCAGAGGGACAGGGGACAATCAGCCCCAGCATTTT. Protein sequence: CATSSRGTGDNQPQHF.

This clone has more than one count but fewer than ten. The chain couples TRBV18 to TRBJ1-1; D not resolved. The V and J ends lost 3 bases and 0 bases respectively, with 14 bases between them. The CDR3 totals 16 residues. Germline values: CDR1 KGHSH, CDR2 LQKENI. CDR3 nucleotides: TGTGCCAGCTCACCGTCCAGAGCGGACCTGAACACTGAAGCTTTCTTT. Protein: CASSPSRADLNTEAFF. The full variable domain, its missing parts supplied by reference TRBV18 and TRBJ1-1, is NAGVMQNPRHLVRRRGQEARLRCSPMKGHSHVYWYRQLPEEGLKFMVYLQKENIIDESGMPKERFSAEFPKEGPSILRIQQVVRGDSAAYFCASSPSRADLNTEAFFGQGTRLTVV.

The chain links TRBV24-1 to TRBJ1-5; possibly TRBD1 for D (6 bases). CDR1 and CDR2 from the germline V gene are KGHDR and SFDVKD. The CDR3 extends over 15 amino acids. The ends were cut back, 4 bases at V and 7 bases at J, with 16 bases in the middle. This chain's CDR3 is CATSETRSGEQPQHF. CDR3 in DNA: TGTGCCACCAGTGAGACGAGATCAGGGGAGCAGCCCCAGCATTTT.

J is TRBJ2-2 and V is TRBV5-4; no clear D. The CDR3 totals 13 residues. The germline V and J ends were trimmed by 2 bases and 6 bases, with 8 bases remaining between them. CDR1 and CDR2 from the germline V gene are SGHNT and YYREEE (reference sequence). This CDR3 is CASSFTAAGELFF. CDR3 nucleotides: TGTGCCAGCAGCTTCACAGCCGCCGGGGAGCTGTTTTTT.

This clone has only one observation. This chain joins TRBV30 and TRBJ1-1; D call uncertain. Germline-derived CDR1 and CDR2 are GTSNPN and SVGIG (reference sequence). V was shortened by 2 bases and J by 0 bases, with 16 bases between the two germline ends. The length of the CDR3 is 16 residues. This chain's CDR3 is CAWSSVNLFMNTEAFF. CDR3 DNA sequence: TGTGCCTGGAGTTCGGTCAACCTCTTCATGAACACTGAAGCTTTCTTT.

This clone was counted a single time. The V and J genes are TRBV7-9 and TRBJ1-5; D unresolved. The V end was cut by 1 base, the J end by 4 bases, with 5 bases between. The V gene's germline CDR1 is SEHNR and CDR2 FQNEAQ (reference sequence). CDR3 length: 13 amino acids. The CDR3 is CASSLDRNQPQHF. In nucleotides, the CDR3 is TGTGCCAGCAGCTTAGACAGAAATCAGCCCCAGCATTTT.

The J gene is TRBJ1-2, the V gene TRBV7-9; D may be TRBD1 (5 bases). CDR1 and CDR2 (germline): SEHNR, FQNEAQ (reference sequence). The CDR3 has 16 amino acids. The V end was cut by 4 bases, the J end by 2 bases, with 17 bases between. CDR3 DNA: TGTGCCAGCAGCTCCCAAAGGCAGGGATCCAACTATGGCTACACCTTC. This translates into CASSSQRQGSNYGYTF.

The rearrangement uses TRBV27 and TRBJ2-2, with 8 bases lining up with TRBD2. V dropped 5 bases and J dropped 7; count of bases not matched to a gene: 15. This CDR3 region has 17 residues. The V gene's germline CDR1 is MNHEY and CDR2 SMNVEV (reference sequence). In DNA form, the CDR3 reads TGTGCCAGCAGTCCACCGACGGGGGGGCAATGGGTCGGGGAGCTGTTTTTT. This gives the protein CASSPPTGGQWVGELFF.

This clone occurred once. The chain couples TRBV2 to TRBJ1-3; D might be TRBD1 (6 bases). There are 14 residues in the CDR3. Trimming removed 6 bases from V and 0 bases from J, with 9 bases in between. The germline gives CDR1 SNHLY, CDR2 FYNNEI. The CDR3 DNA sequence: TGTGCCAGCAGACGACAGGTCTCTGGAAACACCATATATTTT. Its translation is CASRRQVSGNTIYF.

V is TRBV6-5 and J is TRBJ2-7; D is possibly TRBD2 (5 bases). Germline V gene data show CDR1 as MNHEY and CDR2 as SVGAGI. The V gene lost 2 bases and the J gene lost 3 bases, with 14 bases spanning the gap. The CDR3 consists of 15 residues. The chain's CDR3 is CASSYVGAGNYEQYF. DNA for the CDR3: TGTGCCAGCAGTTACGTGGGAGCTGGGAACTACGAGCAGTACTTC.